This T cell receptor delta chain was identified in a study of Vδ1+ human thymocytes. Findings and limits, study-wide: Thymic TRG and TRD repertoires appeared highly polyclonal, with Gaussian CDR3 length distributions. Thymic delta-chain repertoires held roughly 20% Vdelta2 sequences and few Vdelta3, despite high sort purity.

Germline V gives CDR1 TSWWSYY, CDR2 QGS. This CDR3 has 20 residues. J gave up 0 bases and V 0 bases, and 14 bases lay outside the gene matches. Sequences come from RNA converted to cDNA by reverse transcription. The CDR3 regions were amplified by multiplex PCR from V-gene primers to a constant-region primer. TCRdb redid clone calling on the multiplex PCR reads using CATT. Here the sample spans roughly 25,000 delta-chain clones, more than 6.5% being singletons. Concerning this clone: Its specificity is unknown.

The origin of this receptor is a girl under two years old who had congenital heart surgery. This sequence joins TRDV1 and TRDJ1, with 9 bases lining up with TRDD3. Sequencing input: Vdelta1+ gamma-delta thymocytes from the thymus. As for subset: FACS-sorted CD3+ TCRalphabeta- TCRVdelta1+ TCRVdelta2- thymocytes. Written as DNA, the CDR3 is TGTGCTCTTGGGGAACTAGATCCGGGATGGGGATACGGGAACACCGATAAACTCATCTTT. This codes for CALGELDPGWGYGNTDKLIF.